The 13 T cell receptor beta chains listed next were all sequenced from one sample in a study of monozygotic twins with inflammatory bowel disease. Each CDR3 protein gets one entry in TCRdb, which reprocessed the 5' RACE reads and gives no DNA. Reported are some 210,000 distinct CDR3 sequences; the ten largest clones contain roughly 1.5%. Sequencing used blood. Receptor source: a human donor with ulcerative colitis or Crohn's disease, or a healthy co-twin of an affected twin (not recorded which).

This chain's CDR3 is CASSPKPQVRMYNEQFF. V is TRBV14 and J is TRBJ2-1; with no DNA, the TCRdb D assignment of TRBD1 cannot be verified. This CDR3 contains 17 residues. Germline assignment: CDR1 SGHDN and CDR2 FVKESK. The whole variable domain, filled in from reference TRBV14 and TRBJ2-1, reads EAGVTQFPSHSVIEKGQTVTLRCDPISGHDNLYWYRRVMGKEIKFLLHFVKESKQDESGMPNNRFLAERTGGTYSTLKVQPAELEDSGVYFCASSPKPQVRMYNEQFFGPGTRLTVL.

CDR3 sequence reads: CASSEGIPRPQHF. This chain links TRBV6-1 with TRBJ1-5. Germline V gene sequence: CDR1 MNHNS, CDR2 SASEGT. The CDR3 contains 13 residues.

The gene calls are TRBV12-3 or TRBV12-4 and TRBJ1-6. The CDR3 is made up of 14 amino acids. CDR3 amino acids: CASSLAGFLAPLHF.

The chain combines TRBV20-1 with TRBJ1-6. Germline CDR1 is DFQATT and CDR2 is SNEGSKA (reference sequence). This CDR3 contains 15 residues. The CDR3 region is CSARRGGSSNSPLHF.

This chain links TRBV20-1 with TRBJ2-1; without DNA, the TCRdb call of TRBD1 cannot be checked. Germline-derived CDR1 and CDR2 are DFQATT and SNEGSKA (reference sequence). This CDR3 is 15 amino acids long. This CDR3 reads CSARGQGTGYNEQFF.

The chain is built from TRBV12-3 or TRBV12-4 and TRBJ1-2; TCRdb picks TRBD1, but there is no DNA to check that call. The CDR3 is 16 residues long. The CDR3 loop is CASSLSGWSGTDGYTF.

The rearrangement links TRBV10-1 to TRBJ2-3; TCRdb's D call, TRBD2, is unchecked because there is no DNA. Germline CDR1 is WNHNN and CDR2 is SYGVQD (reference sequence). The CDR3 is made up of 12 amino acids. CDR3 in amino acids: CASGRNTDTQYF.

V gene TRBV15 combines with J gene TRBJ1-1; TCRdb selects TRBD1, and the lack of DNA leaves this call unchecked. Germline CDR1 and CDR2: LNHNV and YYDKDF (reference sequence). The CDR3 has 16 amino acids. CDR3: CATSSRGGGRNTEAFF.

The chain carries TRBV6-5 and TRBJ1-1. The CDR3 has 12 residues. The germline gives CDR1 MNHEY, CDR2 SVGAGI. Here the CDR3 reads CASRTPSNLAFF.

V gene TRBV7-9 combines with J gene TRBJ2-1; the TCRdb call, TRBD2, lacks DNA for checking. Germline V gives CDR1 SEHNR, CDR2 FQNEAQ (reference sequence). This CDR3 contains 14 residues. CDR3 sequence: CAGSLAVGSNEQFF.

The V call is TRBV12-3 or TRBV12-4, the J call TRBJ2-1; there is no DNA to check the TCRdb D call of TRBD2. This CDR3 has 15 residues. The CDR3 protein is CASRISGGARNEQFF.

The CDR3 loop is CASSIRGVDGGYTF. This rearrangement joins TRBV6-1 to TRBJ1-2; TCRdb returns TRBD1, unconfirmable since there is no DNA. The CDR3 has 14 residues. In germline, CDR1 is MNHNS, CDR2 SASEGT.

The gene calls are TRBV7-9 and TRBJ1-1; TCRdb reports TRBD1, a call that lacks DNA to check it against. CDR3 size: 14 residues. Germline CDR1 is SEHNR and CDR2 is FQNEAQ (reference sequence). The chain's CDR3 is CASSPNTGNTEAFF.